This T cell receptor beta chain appears in the sequencing data of a study of blood T cell repertoires in COVID-19. Original handling: Reference gene primer amplification yielded estimated nucleated cell counts. Assay: immunoSEQ multiplex PCR; the TCRdb copy retains only in-frame clones and omits some. The D gene and trimming were derived from the DNA, and the V and J assignments and clone size from that table. Of about 94,000 clones in the sample, about 87% are singletons; the top ten hold 7% to 9%. Concerning this clone itself: This CDR3 is also generated by other DNA sequences in the sample.

Sequencing was performed on peripheral blood. This clonotype originated in a human donor with acute or convalescent COVID-19. The donor label of this sample is uncertain.

The CDR3 spells CAWSNRGNQPQHF. Here the CDR3 DNA reads TGTGCCTGGAGCAACAGGGGCAATCAGCCCCAGCATTTT. This rearrangement joins TRBV30 to TRBJ1-5, with D perhaps TRBD1 (6 bases). Per germline, CDR1 GTSNPN and CDR2 SVGIG (reference sequence). CDR3 size: 13 residues. Trimming cost V 3 bases and J 2 bases, with 8 bases left between them.